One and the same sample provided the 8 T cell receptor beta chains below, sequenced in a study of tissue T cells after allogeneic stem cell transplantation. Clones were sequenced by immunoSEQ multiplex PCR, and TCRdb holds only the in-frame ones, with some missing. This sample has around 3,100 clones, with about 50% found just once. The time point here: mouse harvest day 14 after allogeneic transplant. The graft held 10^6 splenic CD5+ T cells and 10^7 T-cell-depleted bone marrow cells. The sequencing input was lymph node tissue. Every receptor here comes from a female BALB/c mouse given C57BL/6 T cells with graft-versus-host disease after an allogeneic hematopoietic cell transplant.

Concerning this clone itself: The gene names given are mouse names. CDR3 residues: CASSPGGAHTLYF. CDR3 bases read: TGTGCCAGCAGCCCTGGGGGGGCGCACACCTTGTAC. The chain links TRBV15 to TRBJ2-4, with 10 nucleotides matching TRBD2. Read coverage stops 1 residue before the CDR3 terminus; the germline J gene supplies the remainder. Unmatched junction bases numbered 4, after V lost 6 bases and J lost 7 bases. The germline V gene encodes CDR1 SGHND and CDR2 FRSKSL. The length of the CDR3 is 13 residues. The full variable domain, in which reference TRBV15 and TRBJ2-4 provide the parts outside the CDR3, is DAGVTQTPRHEVAEKGQTIILKCEPVSGHNDLFWYRQTKIQGLELLSYFRSKSLMEDGGAFKDRFKAEMLNSSFSTLKIQPTEPKDSAVYLCASSPGGAHTLYFGAGTRLSVL.

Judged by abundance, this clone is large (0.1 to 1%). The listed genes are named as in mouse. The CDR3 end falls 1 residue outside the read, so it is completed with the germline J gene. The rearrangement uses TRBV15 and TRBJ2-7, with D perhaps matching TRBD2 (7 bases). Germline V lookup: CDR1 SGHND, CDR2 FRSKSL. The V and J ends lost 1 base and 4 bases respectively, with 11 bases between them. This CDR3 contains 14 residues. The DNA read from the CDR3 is TGTGCCAGCAGTTTAGAGGGGGGGGTTTATGAACAGTAC. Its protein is CASSLEGGVYEQY. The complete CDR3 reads CASSLEGGVYEQYF.

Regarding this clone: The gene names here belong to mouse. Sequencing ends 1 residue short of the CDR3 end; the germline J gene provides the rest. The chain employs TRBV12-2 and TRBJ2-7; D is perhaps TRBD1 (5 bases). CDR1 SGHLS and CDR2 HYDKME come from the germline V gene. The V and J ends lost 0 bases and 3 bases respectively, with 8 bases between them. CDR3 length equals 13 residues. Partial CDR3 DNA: TGTGCCAGCTCTCTCCTGGACATCTATGAACAGTAC. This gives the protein CASSLLDIYEQY. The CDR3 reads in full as CASSLLDIYEQYF.

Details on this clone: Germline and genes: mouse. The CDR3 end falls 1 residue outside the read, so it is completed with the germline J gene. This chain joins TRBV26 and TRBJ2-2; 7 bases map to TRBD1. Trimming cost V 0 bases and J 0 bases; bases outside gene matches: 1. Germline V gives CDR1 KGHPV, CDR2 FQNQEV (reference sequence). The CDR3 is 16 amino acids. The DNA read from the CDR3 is TGTGCCAGCAGTCTGTCGACAGGGTCAAACACCGGGCAGCTCTAC. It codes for CASSLSTGSNTGQLY. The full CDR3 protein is CASSLSTGSNTGQLYF.

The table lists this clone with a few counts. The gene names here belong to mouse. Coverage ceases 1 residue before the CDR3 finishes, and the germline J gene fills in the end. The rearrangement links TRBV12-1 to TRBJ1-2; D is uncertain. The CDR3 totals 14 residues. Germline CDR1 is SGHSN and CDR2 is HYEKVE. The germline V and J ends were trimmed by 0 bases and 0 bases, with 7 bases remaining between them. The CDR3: CASSLEAANSDYTF. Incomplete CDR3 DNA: TGTGCCAGCTCTCTCGAGGCAGCAAACTCCGACTACACC.

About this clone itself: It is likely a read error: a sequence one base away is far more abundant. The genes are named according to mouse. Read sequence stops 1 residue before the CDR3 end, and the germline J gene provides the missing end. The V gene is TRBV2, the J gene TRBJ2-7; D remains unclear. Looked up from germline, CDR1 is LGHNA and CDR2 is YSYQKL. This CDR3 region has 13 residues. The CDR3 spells CATSQDRDYEQYF. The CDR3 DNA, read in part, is TGTGCCACCAGCCAAGATCGGGACTATGAACAGTAC.

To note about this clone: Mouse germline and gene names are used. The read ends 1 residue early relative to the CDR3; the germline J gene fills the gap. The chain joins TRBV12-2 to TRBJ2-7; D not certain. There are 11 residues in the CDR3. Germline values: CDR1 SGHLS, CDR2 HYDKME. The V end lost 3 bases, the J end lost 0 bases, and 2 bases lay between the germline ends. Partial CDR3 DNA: TGTGCCAGCTCTAGCTCCTATGAACAGTAC. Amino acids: CASSSSYEQY. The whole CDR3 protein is CASSSSYEQYF.

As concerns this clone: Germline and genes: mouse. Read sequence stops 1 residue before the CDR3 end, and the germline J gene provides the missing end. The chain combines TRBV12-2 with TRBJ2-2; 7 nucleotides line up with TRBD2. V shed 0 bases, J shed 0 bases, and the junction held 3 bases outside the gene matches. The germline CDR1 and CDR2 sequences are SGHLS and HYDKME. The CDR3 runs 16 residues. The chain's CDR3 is CASSLDLGANTGQLYF. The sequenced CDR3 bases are TGTGCCAGCTCTCTCGATCTGGGGGCAAACACCGGGCAGCTCTAC.